This T cell receptor beta chain emerged from a study of radiotherapy plus CTLA-4 blockade in lung cancer. Study as a whole: Objective responses were observed in approximately 20% of patients, and disease control was achieved by about 30%.

Data came from immunoSEQ multiplex PCR; TCRdb stores just in-frame clones and leaves some out. The profile shows roughly 97,000 clones, approximately 75% of them singletons. General study results and limits: Early blood T cell clone changes and increased post-radiation serum interferon-beta were reportedly the strongest response predictors.

This clone was picked up a small number of times. The target antigen is unknown. V lost 3 bases to trimming and J lost 0 bases, with 14 bases between them. The CDR3 is 16 residues long. This TCR derives from a human donor with non-small cell lung cancer who had a partial response to radiotherapy plus ipilimumab. Some clones in this sample may be carry-over from other donors' samples. The gene calls are TRBV23-1 and TRBJ2-5, with D possibly TRBD2 on 5 matching bases. TRBV23-1 is marked as an open reading frame, function uncertain. The input for sequencing was peripheral blood, taken from a patient treated with radiotherapy plus ipilimumab. This CDR3 is CASSQSRSGNQETQYF. Written as DNA, the CDR3 is TGCGCCAGCAGTCAGTCCCGCAGCGGAAACCAAGAGACCCAGTACTTC.